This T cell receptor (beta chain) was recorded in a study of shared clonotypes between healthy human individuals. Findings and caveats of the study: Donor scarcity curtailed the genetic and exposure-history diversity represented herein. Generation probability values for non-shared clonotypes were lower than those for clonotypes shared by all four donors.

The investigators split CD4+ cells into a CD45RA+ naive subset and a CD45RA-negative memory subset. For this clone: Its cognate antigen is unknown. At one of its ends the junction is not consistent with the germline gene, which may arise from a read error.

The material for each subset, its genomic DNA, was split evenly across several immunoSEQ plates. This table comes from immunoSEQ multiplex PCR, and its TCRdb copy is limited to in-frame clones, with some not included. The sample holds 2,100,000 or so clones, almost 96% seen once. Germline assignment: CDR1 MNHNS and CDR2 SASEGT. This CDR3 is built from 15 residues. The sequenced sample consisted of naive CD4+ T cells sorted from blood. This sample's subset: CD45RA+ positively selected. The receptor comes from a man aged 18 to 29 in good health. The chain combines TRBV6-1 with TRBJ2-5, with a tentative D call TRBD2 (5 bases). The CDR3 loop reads CASSEADFSSGTQYF. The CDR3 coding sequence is TGTGCCAGCAGCGAAGCGGACTTTTCTAGTGGGACCCAGTACTTC.